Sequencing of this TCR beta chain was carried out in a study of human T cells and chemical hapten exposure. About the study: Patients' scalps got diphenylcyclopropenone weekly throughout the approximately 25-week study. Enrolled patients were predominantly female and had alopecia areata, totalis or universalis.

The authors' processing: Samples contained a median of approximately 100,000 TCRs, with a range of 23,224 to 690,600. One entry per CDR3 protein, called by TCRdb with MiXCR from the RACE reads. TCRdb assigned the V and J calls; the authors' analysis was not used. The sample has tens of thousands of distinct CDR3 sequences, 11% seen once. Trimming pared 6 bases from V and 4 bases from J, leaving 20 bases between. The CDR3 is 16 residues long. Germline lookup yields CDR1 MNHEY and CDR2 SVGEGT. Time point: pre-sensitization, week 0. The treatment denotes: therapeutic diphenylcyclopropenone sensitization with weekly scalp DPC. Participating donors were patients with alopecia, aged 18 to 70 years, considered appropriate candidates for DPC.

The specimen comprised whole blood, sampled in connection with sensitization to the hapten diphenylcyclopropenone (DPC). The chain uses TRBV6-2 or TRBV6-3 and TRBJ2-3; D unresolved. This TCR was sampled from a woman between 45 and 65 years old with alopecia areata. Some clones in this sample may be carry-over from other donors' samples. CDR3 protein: CASSRIFVGRADTQYF. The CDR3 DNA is TGTGCCAGCAGCAGGATCTTCGTGGGTCGCGCAGATACGCAGTATTTT.